This T cell receptor beta chain stems from a study of blood T cell repertoires in COVID-19. Across the study: There were acute and convalescent COVID-19 samples, and they came from the United States, Italy and Spain.

From germline, CDR1 is LGHDT and CDR2 YNNKEL (reference sequence). The CDR3 totals 14 residues. Trimming cost V 1 base and J 7 bases, with 11 bases left between them. The assay was immunoSEQ multiplex PCR, and TCRdb's table has in-frame clones only and misses some. The sample lists more than 110,000 clones, roughly 85% occurring once. This chain links TRBV3-1 (or the pseudogene TRBV3-2) with TRBJ1-5; D not certain. Sequenced: peripheral blood. The source of this sequence is a man aged 60 to 69 with acute or convalescent COVID-19. The CDR3 DNA sequence: TGTGCCAGCAGCCAAGGTGAGGGCCGGCAGCCCCAGCATTTT. As protein: CASSQGEGRQPQHF.